This T cell receptor beta chain was documented in a study of blood T cell repertoires in COVID-19. Study-wide background: Italy, Spain and the United States were the sources of the convalescent and acute COVID-19 samples. Sample material is recorded as cDNA or gDNA derived from T cells, B-cell-depleted T cells, or PBMCs.

Trimming took off 4 bases at V and 0 bases at J, with 10 bases between the two ends. The CDR3 length is 15 residues. CDR1 is WSHSY, CDR2 SAAADI, per germline. In the source study's methods: Counts of nucleated cells, estimated from reference gene primer amplification, were obtained. Assay: immunoSEQ multiplex PCR; the TCRdb copy retains only in-frame clones and omits some. That table gives V, J and clone size, and the DNA gave D and trimming. The table shows around 36,000 clones, with 89% occurring only once. The TCR originated in a human donor in a cohort sampled during active COVID-19. This chain connects TRBV10-2 to TRBJ1-5; D not resolved. The sample consisted of peripheral blood. CDR3 in DNA: TGCGCCAGCAGTGTGGAGGGTTATAGCAATCAGCCCCAGCATTTT. It is translated as CASSVEGYSNQPQHF.